These 6 T cell receptor beta chains came from one sample sequenced in a study of T cells in Graves' hyperthyroidism and ophthalmopathy. TCR beta CDR3 sequences were amplified from RNA transcripts. During a first-round RT-PCR of the TCR CDR3, the HTBI primer set was used. Each CDR3 protein gets one entry after TCRdb re-called the multiplex PCR reads with MiXCR. This sample has fewer than 500,000 distinct CDR3 sequences, with 13% found just once. Material for sequencing was blood. The receptors were gathered from a man aged 25-45 years with Graves' hyperthyroidism that later progressed to Graves' ophthalmopathy.

This clonotype was found many times. The V gene is TRBV6-5, the J gene TRBJ2-7, with TRBD1 as a possible D gene (6 bases). The CDR3 covers 13 residues. Deletions cut 4 bases from V and 4 bases from J, with 11 bases between. CDR1 and CDR2 from the germline V gene are MNHEY and SVGAGI. CDR3 sequence reads: CASSWTEIYEQYF. The CDR3 nucleotides are TGTGCCAGCAGTTGGACAGAAATATACGAGCAGTACTTC.

In this sample, this clonotype turned up a few times. The gene calls are TRBV6-1 and TRBJ2-1; 9 positions match TRBD2. Per germline, CDR1 MNHNS and CDR2 SASEGT. J gave up 9 bases and V 6 bases, and 3 bases lay outside the gene matches. This CDR3 is 12 amino acids long. The CDR3 sequence: CASSGLAREQFF. The CDR3 bases are TGTGCCAGCAGCGGACTAGCGCGTGAGCAGTTCTTC.

This clonotype was detected ten times or more. The chain is built from TRBV12-3 or TRBV12-4 and TRBJ1-1; D not certain. CDR3 length: 13 residues. With 5 bases removed from V and 10 bases from J, the gap between germline ends came to 17 bases. The CDR3 here is CASSSEGPLGAFF. The CDR3 DNA reads TGTGCCAGCAGTAGTGAGGGCCCTTTGGGAGCTTTCTTT.

This clonotype was detected only a few times. This rearrangement joins TRBV20-1 to TRBJ2-7; no definite D call. V was trimmed by 4 bases and J by 5 bases, leaving 15 bases between them. Germline V gives CDR1 DFQATT, CDR2 SNEGSKA (reference sequence). This CDR3 is built from 13 residues. The CDR3 sequence is CSANGLTPHEQYF. CDR3 nucleotide sequence: TGCAGTGCTAACGGGCTCACCCCCCACGAGCAGTACTTC.

V and J are TRBV11-3 and TRBJ1-1; D may be TRBD1 (5 bases). Trimming took 0 bases from V and 8 from J, leaving 16 bases between them. CDR1 is SGHNT and CDR2 is YENEEA in the germline V gene. The CDR3 totals 15 residues. The CDR3 here is CASSLDRVVGAEAFF. Written as DNA, the CDR3 is TGTGCCAGCAGCTTAGATCGGGTAGTCGGGGCCGAAGCTTTCTTT.

The sample holds a few counts of this clonotype. J is TRBJ2-1 and V is TRBV7-2; a weak D match, TRBD2 (5 bases). V was shortened by 2 bases and J by 1 base, with 15 bases between the two germline ends. This CDR3 comprises 17 residues. Germline V CDR1 and CDR2: SGHTA, FQGNSA. CDR3 sequence: CASSLRGGFPSYNEQFF. The CDR3 bases are TGTGCCAGCAGCTTACGGGGTGGCTTCCCTTCCTACAATGAGCAGTTCTTC. The full variable domain, its missing parts supplied by reference TRBV7-2 and TRBJ2-1, is GAGVSQSPSNKVTEKGKDVELRCDPISGHTALYWYRQSLGQGLEFLIYFQGNSAPDKSGLPSDRFSAERTGGSVSTLTIQRTQQEDSAVYLCASSLRGGFPSYNEQFFGPGTRLTVL.